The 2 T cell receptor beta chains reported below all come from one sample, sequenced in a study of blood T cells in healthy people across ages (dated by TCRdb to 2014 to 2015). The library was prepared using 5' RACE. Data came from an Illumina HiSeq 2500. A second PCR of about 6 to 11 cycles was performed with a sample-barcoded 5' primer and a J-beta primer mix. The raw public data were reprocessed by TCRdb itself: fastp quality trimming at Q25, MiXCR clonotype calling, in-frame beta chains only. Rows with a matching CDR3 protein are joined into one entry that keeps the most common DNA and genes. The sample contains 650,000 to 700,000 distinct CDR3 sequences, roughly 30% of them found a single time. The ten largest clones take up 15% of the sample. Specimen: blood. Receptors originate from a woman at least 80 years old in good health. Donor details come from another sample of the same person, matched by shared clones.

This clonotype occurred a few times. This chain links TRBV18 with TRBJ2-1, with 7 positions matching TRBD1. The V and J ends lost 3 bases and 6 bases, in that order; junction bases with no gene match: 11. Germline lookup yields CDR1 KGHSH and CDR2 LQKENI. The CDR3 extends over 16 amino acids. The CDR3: CASSPETGWRLNEQFF. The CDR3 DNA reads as TGTGCCAGCTCACCTGAGACAGGGTGGAGGCTCAATGAGCAGTTCTTC.

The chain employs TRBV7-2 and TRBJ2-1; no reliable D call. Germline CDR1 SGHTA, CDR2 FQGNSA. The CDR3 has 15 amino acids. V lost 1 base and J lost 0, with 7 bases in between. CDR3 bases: TGTGCCAGCAGCTTAGGACACAGCTCCTACAATGAGCAGTTCTTC. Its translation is CASSLGHSSYNEQFF.